This TCR beta chain was retrieved from a study of T-cell reconstitution after alpha-beta-depleted transplantation in children. Notes on this clonotype: What it recognizes is unknown.

Study-level findings and limits: A year post-transplant, T-cell counts and diversity derived mostly from newly produced T cells.

Preparation of the TCRbeta library was carried out with unique molecular identifiers. TCRdb re-analysed the PCR reads in MiXCR, keeping a single row per CDR3 protein. The sample shows approximately 520,000 distinct CDR3 sequences, around 10% of them seen only once. Between the trimmed V and J ends, which lost 7 bases and 4 bases, there was a span of 10 bases. Germline CDR1 and CDR2: MNHNY and SVGAGI (reference sequence). The CDR3 has 12 amino acids. The V call is TRBV6-6, the J call TRBJ1-2; D not certain. The clonotype was recovered from a female patient under 10 years old who had a stem cell transplant for aplastic anemia, so the T cells may come from the graft donor. The specimen comprised PBMCs, mostly from graft donor cells, sampled 180 days after TCRalphabeta/CD19-depleted stem cell transplant. This chain's CDR3 is CASTDEGYGYTF. DNA of the CDR3: TGTGCCAGCACCGACGAGGGCTATGGCTACACCTTC.